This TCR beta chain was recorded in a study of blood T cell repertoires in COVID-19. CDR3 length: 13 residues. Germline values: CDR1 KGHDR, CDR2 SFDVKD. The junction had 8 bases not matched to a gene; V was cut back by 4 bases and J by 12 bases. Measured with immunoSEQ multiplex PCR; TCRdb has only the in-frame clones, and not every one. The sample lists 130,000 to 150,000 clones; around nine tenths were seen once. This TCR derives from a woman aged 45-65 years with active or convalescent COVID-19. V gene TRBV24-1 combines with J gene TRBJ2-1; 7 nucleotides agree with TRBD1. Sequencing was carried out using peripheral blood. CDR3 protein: CATSEGGRDPQFF. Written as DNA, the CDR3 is TGTGCCACCAGTGAAGGGGGCCGGGACCCGCAGTTCTTC.